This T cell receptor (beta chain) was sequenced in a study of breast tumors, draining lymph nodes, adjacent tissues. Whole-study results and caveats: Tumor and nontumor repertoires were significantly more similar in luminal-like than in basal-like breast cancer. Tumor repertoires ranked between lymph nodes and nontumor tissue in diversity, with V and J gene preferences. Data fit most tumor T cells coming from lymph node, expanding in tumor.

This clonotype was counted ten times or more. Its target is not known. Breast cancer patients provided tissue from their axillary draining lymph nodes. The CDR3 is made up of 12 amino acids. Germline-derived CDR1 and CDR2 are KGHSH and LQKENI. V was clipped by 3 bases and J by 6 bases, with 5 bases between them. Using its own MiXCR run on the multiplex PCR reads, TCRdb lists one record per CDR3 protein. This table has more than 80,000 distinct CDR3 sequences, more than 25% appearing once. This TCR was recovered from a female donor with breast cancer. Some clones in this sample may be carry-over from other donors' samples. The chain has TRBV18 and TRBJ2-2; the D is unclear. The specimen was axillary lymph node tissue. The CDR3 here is CASSPFPGELFF. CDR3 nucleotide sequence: TGTGCCAGCTCACCCTTCCCCGGGGAGCTGTTTTTT.